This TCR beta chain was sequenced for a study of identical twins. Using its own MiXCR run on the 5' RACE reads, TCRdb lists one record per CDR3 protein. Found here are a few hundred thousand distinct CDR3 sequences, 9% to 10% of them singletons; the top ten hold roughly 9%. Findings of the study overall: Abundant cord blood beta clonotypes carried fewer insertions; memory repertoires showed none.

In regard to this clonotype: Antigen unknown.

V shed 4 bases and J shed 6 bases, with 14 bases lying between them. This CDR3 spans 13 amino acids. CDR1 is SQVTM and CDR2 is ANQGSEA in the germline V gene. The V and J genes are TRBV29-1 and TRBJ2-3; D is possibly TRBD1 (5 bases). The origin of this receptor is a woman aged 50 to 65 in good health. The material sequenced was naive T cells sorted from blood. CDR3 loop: CSVGVQGRDTQYF. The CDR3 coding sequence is TGCAGCGTTGGAGTTCAGGGCCGGGATACGCAGTATTTT.